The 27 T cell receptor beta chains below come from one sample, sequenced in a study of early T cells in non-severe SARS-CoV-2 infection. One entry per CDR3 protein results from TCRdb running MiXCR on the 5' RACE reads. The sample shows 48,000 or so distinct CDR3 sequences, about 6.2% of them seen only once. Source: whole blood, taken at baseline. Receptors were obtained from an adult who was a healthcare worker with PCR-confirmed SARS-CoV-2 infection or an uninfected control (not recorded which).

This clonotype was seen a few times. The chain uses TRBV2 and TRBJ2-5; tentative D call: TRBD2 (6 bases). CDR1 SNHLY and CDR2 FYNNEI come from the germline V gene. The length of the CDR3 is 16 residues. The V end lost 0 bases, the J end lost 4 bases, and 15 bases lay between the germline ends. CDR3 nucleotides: TGTGCCAGCAGTGAAGCGCTTGGGACGGGGGTAGAGACCCAGTACTTC. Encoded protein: CASSEALGTGVETQYF.

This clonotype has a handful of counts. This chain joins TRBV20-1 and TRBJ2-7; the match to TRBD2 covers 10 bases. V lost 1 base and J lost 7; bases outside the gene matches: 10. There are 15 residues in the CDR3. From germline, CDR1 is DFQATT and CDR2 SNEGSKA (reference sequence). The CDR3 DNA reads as TGCAGTGCTAGAGTTGAAGCGGGAGGGCCACGGGAGCAGTACTTC. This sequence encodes CSARVEAGGPREQYF.

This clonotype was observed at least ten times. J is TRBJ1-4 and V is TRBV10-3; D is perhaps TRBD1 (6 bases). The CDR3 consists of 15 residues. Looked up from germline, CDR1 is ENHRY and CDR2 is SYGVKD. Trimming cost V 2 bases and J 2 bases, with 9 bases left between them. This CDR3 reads CAISEMQGTNEKLFF. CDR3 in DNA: TGTGCCATCAGTGAGATGCAGGGGACTAATGAAAAACTGTTTTTT.

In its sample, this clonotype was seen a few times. Here the CDR3 reads CSASSGRAAGEQYF. CDR3 sequence (DNA): TGCAGCGCCTCTAGCGGGAGGGCCGCGGGCGAGCAGTACTTC. The chain links TRBV29-1 to TRBJ2-7, with TRBD2 identical over 12 bases. Looked up from germline, CDR1 is SQVTM and CDR2 is ANQGSEA. This CDR3 spans 14 amino acids. The trim removed 7 bases at V and 6 bases at J, leaving 10 bases unmatched.

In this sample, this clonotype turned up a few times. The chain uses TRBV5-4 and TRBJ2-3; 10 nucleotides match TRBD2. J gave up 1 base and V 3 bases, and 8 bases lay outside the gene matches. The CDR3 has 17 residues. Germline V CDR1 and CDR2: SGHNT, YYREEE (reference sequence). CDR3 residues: CASSYGLAASRTDTQYF. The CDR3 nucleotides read TGTGCCAGCAGCTACGGACTAGCGGCCTCGCGCACAGATACGCAGTATTTT. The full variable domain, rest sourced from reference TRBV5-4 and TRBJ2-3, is ETGVTQSPTHLIKTRGQQVTLRCSSQSGHNTVSWYQQALGQGPQFIFQYYREEENGRGNFPPRFSGLQFPNYSSELNVNALELDDSALYLCASSYGLAASRTDTQYFGPGTRLTVL.

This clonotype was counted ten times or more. CDR3 protein: CASSYMGNEKLFF. Here the CDR3 DNA reads TGCGCCAGCAGCTACATGGGGAATGAAAAACTGTTTTTT. This chain connects TRBV10-1 to TRBJ1-4; no reliable D call. Trimming took 6 bases from V and 5 from J, leaving 10 bases between them. The V gene's germline CDR1 is WNHNN and CDR2 SYGVQD (reference sequence). The CDR3 runs to 13 residues.

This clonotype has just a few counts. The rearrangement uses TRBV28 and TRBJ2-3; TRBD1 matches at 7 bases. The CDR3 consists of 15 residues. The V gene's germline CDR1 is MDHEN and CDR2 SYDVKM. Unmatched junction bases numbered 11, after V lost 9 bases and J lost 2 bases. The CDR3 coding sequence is TGTGCCAGTGGGGACAGCATATTCCCCACAGATACGCAGTATTTT. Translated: CASGDSIFPTDTQYF. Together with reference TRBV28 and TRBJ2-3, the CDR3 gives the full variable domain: DVKVTQSSRYLVKRTGEKVFLECVQDMDHENMFWYRQDPGLGLRLIYFSYDVKMKEKGDIPEGYSVSREKKERFSLILESASTNQTSMYLCASGDSIFPTDTQYFGPGTRLTVL.

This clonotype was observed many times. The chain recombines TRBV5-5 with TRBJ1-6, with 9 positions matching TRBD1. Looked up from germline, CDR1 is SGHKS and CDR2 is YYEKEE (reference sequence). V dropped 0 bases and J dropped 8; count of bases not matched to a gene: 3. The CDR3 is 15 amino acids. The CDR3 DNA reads TGTGCCAGCAGCTTGGTGGGGGACAGGGATTCACCCCTCCACTTT. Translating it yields CASSLVGDRDSPLHF.

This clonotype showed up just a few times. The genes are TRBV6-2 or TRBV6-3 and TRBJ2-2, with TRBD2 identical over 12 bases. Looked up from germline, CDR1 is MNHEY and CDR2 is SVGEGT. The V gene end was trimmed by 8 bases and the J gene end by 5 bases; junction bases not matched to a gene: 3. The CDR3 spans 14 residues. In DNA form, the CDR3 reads TGTGCCAGCGGAGGACTAGCGGGAACCGGGGAGCTGTTTTTT. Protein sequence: CASGGLAGTGELFF.

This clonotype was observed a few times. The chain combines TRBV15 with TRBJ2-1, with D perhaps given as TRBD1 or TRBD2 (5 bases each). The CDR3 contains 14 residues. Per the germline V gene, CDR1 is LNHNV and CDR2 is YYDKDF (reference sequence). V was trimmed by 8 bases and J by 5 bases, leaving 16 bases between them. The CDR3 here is CATSGPQGHNEQFF. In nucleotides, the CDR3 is TGTGCCACCTCGGGACCCCAAGGTCACAATGAGCAGTTCTTC.

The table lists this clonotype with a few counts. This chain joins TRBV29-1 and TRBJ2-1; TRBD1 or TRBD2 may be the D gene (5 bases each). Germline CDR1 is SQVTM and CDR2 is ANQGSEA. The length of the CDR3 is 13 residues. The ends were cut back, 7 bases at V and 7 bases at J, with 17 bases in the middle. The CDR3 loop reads CSGGHLWGNEQFF. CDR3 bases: TGCAGCGGCGGACACCTTTGGGGGAATGAGCAGTTCTTC.

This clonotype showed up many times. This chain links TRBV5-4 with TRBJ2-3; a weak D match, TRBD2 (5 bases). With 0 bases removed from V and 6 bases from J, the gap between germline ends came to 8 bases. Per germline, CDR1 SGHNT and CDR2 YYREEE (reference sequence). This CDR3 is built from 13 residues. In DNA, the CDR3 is TGTGCCAGCAGCTTGGGGGAGAGGGATACGCAGTATTTT. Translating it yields CASSLGERDTQYF.

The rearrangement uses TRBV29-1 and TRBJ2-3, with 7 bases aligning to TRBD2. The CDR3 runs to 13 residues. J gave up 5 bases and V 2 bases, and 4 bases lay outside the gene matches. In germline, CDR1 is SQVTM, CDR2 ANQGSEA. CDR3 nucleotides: TGCAGCGTTGAAATTTCTAGCGGAGATACGCAGTATTTT. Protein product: CSVEISSGDTQYF.

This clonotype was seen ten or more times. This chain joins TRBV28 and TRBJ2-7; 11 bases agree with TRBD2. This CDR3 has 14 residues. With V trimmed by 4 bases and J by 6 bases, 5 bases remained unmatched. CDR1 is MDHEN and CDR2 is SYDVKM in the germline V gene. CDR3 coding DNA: TGTGCCAGCAGTTATTTAGCGGGAGGGGGCGAGCAGTACTTC. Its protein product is CASSYLAGGGEQYF.

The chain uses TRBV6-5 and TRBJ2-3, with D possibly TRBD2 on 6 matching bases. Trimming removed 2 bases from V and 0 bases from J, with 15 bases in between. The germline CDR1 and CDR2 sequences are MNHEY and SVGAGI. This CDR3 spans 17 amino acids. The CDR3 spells CASSYLPVLASTDTQYF. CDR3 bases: TGTGCCAGCAGTTACCTTCCGGTACTAGCTAGCACAGATACGCAGTATTTT.

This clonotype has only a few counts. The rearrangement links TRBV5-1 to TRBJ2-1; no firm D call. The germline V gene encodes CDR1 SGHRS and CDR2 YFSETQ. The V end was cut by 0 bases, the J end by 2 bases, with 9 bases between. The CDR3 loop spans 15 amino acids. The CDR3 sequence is CASSLAAITYNEQFF. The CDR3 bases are TGCGCCAGCAGCTTGGCCGCTATCACCTACAATGAGCAGTTCTTC.

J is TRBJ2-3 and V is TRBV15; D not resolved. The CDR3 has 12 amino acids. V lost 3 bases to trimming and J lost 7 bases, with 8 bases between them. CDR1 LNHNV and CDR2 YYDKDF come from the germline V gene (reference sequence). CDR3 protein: CATSSRRYTQYF. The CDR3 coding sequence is TGTGCCACCAGCAGTCGGAGATATACGCAGTATTTT.

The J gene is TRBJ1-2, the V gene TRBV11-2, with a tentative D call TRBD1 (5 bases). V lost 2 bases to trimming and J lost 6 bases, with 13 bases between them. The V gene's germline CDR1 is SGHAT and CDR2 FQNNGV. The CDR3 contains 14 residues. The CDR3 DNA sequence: TGTGCCAGCAGCTTAACCTCCCCGGGGCATGGCTACACCTTC. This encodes CASSLTSPGHGYTF. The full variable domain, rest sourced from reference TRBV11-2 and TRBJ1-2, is EAGVAQSPRYKIIEKRQSVAFWCNPISGHATLYWYQQILGQGPKLLIQFQNNGVVDDSQLPKDRFSAERLKGVDSTLKIQPAKLEDSAVYLCASSLTSPGHGYTFGSGTRLTVV.

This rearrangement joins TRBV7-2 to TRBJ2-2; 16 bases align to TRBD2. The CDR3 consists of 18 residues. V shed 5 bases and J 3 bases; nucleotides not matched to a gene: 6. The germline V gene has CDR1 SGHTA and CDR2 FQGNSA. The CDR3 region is CASSAGLAGGSYTGELFF. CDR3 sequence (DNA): TGTGCCAGCAGCGCGGGACTAGCGGGAGGGTCGTACACCGGGGAGCTGTTTTTT. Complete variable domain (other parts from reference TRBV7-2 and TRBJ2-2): GAGVSQSPSNKVTEKGKDVELRCDPISGHTALYWYRQSLGQGLEFLIYFQGNSAPDKSGLPSDRFSAERTGGSVSTLTIQRTQQEDSAVYLCASSAGLAGGSYTGELFFGEGSRLTVL.

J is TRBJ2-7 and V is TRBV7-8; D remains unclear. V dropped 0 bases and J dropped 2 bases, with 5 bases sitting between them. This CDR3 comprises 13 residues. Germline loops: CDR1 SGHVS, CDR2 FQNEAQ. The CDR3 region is CASSLAGTYEQYF. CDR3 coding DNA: TGTGCCAGCAGCTTAGCGGGCACCTACGAGCAGTACTTC.

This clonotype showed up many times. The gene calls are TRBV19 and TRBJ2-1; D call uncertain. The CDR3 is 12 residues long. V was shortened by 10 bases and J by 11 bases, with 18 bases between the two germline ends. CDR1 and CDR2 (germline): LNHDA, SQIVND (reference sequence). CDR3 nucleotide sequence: TGTGCCACCGCCTATGGGCAGTCTAAGCAGTTCTTC. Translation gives CATAYGQSKQFF.

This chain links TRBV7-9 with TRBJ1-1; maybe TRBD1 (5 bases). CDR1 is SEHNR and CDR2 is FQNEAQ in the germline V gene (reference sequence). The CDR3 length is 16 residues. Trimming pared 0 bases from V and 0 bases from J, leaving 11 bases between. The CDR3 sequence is CASSLAPLGVNTEAFF. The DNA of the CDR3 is TGTGCCAGCAGCTTAGCGCCGTTAGGGGTGAACACTGAAGCTTTCTTT.

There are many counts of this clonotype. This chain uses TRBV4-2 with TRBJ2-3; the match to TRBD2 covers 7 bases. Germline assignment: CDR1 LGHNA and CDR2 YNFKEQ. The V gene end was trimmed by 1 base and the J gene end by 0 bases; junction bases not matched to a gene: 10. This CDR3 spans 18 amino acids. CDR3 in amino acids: CASSQVLGSGESTDTQYF. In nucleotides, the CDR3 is TGTGCCAGCAGCCAAGTGTTGGGGAGCGGGGAAAGCACAGATACGCAGTATTTT.

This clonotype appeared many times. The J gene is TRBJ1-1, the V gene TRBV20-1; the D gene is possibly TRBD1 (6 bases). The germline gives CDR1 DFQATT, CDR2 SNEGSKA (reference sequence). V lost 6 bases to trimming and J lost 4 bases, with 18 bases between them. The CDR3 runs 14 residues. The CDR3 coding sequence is TGCAGTGCCCCTAAGACAGGATTAGGCACTGAAGCTTTCTTT. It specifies CSAPKTGLGTEAFF.

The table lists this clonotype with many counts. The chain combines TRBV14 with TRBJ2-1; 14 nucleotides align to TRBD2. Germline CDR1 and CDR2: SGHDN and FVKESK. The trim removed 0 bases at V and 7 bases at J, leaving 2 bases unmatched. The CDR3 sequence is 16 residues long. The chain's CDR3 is CASSQEGTSGGNEQFF. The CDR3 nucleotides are TGTGCCAGCAGCCAAGAAGGGACTAGCGGGGGTAATGAGCAGTTCTTC.

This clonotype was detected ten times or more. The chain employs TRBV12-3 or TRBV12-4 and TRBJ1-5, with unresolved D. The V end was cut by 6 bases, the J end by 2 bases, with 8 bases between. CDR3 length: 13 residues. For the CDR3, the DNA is TGTGCCAGCAGCCCCGGGGGCAATCAGCCCCAGCATTTT. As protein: CASSPGGNQPQHF.

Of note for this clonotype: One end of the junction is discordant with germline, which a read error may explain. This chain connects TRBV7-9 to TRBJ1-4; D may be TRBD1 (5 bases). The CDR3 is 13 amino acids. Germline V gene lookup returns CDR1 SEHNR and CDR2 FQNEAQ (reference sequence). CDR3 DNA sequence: TGTGCCAGCAGCTTAGGAACGACACAGGACCAAGATTTT. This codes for CASSLGTTQDQDF.